This T cell receptor beta chain was sequenced for a study of T cell responses to AZD1222 COVID-19 vaccine. Study-wide findings and caveats: Only a handful of AZD1222 recipients, five to seven in all, had baseline seropositivity. Spike-wide coverage was observed for vaccine-associated CD4 TCRs, with dominant responses at 160-218 and 743-854.

In regard to this clone: Its antigen is as yet unknown.

The CDR3 has 14 amino acids. Germline values: CDR1 SQVTM, CDR2 ANQGSEA. With V trimmed by 5 bases and J by 6 bases, 7 bases remained unmatched. TCRdb keeps only in-frame clones here, not all; method: immunoSEQ multiplex PCR. The sample has more than 110,000 clones, nearly 95% seen once. The specimen was peripheral blood, collected on day 0 of AZD1222 vaccination. The receptor was isolated from an adult in good health. The J gene is TRBJ2-1, the V gene TRBV29-1; 10 nucleotides match TRBD1. CDR3 in amino acids: CSVRRDRGGNEQFF. The CDR3 bases are TGCAGCGTTCGCCGGGACAGGGGAGGCAATGAGCAGTTCTTC.